A selection of T cell receptor beta chains follows, all from one sample in a study of blood T cell repertoires in COVID-19. Sequencing used immunoSEQ multiplex PCR; TCRdb keeps in-frame clones, though not all of them. Of more than 95,000 clones in the sample, approximately 90% are singletons; the top ten hold approximately 2%. Sequenced: peripheral blood. These receptors were collected from a man aged 45-60 years with COVID-19, enrolled during active disease. Both conserved end residues are part of each CDR3. The D gene is left open where the match is weak. Clone size, where shown, is once, few, many, or a class for clones that have expanded.

.	TRBV7-2	TRBJ2-1	.	TGTGCCAGCAGGGAGGCCGGCCCCCCGGGCAATGAGCAGTTCTTC	CASREAGPPGNEQFF
once	TRBV4-3	TRBJ2-3	TRBD2	TGCGCCAGCAGCCACTCGAGCGGGGGAGACACAGATACGCAGTATTTT	CASSHSSGGDTDTQYF
.	TRBV12-3/TRBV12-4	TRBJ2-3	.	TGTGCCAGCAGTTTTGAGGGAGATACGCAGTATTTT	CASSFEGDTQYF
.	TRBV7-3	TRBJ2-3	.	TGTGCCAGCAGCCGGGGGGCCGCAGATACGCAGTATTTT	CASSRGAADTQYF
few	TRBV2	TRBJ1-1	.	TGTGCCAGCAGTGAACGGGGGGCTGACACTGAAGCTTTCTTT	CASSERGADTEAFF
.	TRBV27	TRBJ2-1	TRBD2	TGTGCCAGCAGTCTCCAGACTAGCGGGGGCTACAATGAGCAGTTCTTC	CASSLQTSGGYNEQFF
once	TRBV19	TRBJ2-7	.	TGTGCCAGTAGTATTGTCGGGGCCTACGAGCAGTACTTC	CASSIVGAYEQYF
.	TRBV6-5	TRBJ2-5	TRBD1	TGTGCCAGCAGCCCCGGGACAGGGAGGGAGACCCAGTACTTC	CASSPGTGRETQYF
.	TRBV5-1	TRBJ1-2	.	TGCGCCAGCAGCCCGGAGCGTGAAGTTGGCTACACCTTC	CASSPEREVGYTF
.	TRBV30	TRBJ2-1	TRBD1	TGTGCCTGGAGTGGGGGACAGGGGTTAGGTAATGAGCAGTTCTTC	CAWSGGQGLGNEQFF
.	TRBV27	TRBJ2-1	TRBD2	TGTGCCAGCAGTTTATCGGTAATAGCGGGAGGAAGTGAGCAGTTCTTC	CASSLSVIAGGSEQFF
.	TRBV7-2	TRBJ1-1	TRBD1	TGTGCCAGCAGCTGGGACAGCATTTCGAACACTGAAGCTTTCTTT	CASSWDSISNTEAFF
.	TRBV7-2	TRBJ1-1	TRBD1	TGTGCCAGCAGCCGTCCCGGGACAGGGAACACTGAAGCTTTCTTT	CASSRPGTGNTEAFF
once	TRBV6-2/TRBV6-3	TRBJ1-4	TRBD1	TGTGCCAGCAGCGACAGGGGGAGCCCAAATGAAAAACTGTTTTTT	CASSDRGSPNEKLFF
.	TRBV21-1	TRBJ1-6	.	TGTGCCAGCAGCAAAGCCGGGACAGGAGCATCACCCCTCCACTTT	CASSKAGTGASPLHF
.	TRBV21-1	TRBJ2-1	.	TGTGCCAGCAGCAAACGGACTAGCGGGAGTAAGAATGAGCAGTTCTTC	CASSKRTSGSKNEQFF
.	TRBV15	TRBJ1-5	.	TGTGCCACCAGCAGCAACAGGGTCGGGCAGCCCCAGCATTTT	CATSSNRVGQPQHF
.	TRBV19	TRBJ2-3	.	TGTGCCAGTAGTATAGATGCGGACAGAGGCACAGATACGCAGTATTTT	CASSIDADRGTDTQYF
.	TRBV5-6	TRBJ2-1	TRBD2	TGTGCCAGCAGCTTGATGGGGACTAGCGGCAACAATGAGCAGTTCTTC	CASSLMGTSGNNEQFF
once	TRBV9	TRBJ1-6	.	TGTGCCAGCAGCGCGACGGGTGGCAATTCACCCCTCCACTTT	CASSATGGNSPLHF
.	TRBV4-2	TRBJ1-4	.	TGTGCCAGCAGCCAAGTGGAGGGATCGGAGGAAAAACTGTTTTTT	CASSQVEGSEEKLFF
.	TRBV7-9	TRBJ2-6	.	TGTGCCAGCAGCCCCTTAGTAGGGGCCAACGTCCTGACTTTC	CASSPLVGANVLTF
few	TRBV19	TRBJ2-2	TRBD2	TGTGCCAGTATAGGGACTAGTGCCGGGGAGCTGTTTTTT	CASIGTSAGELFF
once	TRBV19	TRBJ2-7	.	TGTGCCAGTAGTAATCGACCCCAGGGACACGGCCTCGGTGAGCAGTACTTC	CASSNRPQGHGLGEQYF
.	TRBV12-3/TRBV12-4	TRBJ2-1	.	TGTGCCAGCAGTCTTGGGGGGACAGAGGGGTTCTTC	CASSLGGTEGFF
.	TRBV18	TRBJ1-5	TRBD1	TGTGCCAGCTCACGCGACAGGGATCAGCCCCAGCATTTT	CASSRDRDQPQHF
.	TRBV19	TRBJ2-5	.	TGTGCCAGTCGCGGGGGCGAGACCCAGTACTTC	CASRGGETQYF
.	TRBV20-1	TRBJ2-1	TRBD2	TGCAGTGCTAGTGGGGCGGGGGCCTACAATGAGCAGTTCTTC	CSASGAGAYNEQFF
.	TRBV28	TRBJ2-3	TRBD1	TGTGCCAGCAGCGGACAGGGGCTTGATACGCAGTATTTT	CASSGQGLDTQYF
.	TRBV5-4	TRBJ2-1	.	TGTGCCAGCAGCTTGGCGGCGGCCTCCTACAATGAGCAGTTCTTC	CASSLAAASYNEQFF
.	TRBV6-1	TRBJ1-5	.	TGTGCCAGCAGTGAAAGTTGGGGGCTGGGCAATCAGCCCCAGCATTTT	CASSESWGLGNQPQHF
.	TRBV5-1	TRBJ1-3	TRBD1	TGCGCCAGCAGCTCGGGACAGGGAAACACCATATATTTT	CASSSGQGNTIYF
.	TRBV28	TRBJ2-1	TRBD2	TGTGCCAGCAGAGCGGGAAACTCCTACAATGAGCAGTTCTTC	CASRAGNSYNEQFF
.	TRBV7-9	TRBJ2-1	.	TGTGCCAGCAGCTTAAGTTGGGAGAACTTCAATGAGCAGTTCTTC	CASSLSWENFNEQFF
.	TRBV29-1	TRBJ2-7	.	TGCAGCATCGGGACTCTCGGGGTAACCTACGAGCAGTACTTC	CSIGTLGVTYEQYF
.	TRBV6-5	TRBJ1-5	.	TGTGCCAGCCTAGAGGCGTATAGCAATCAGCCCCAGCATTTT	CASLEAYSNQPQHF
.	TRBV5-1	TRBJ1-1	TRBD1	TGCGCCAGCAGCTTAGGACAGGGTGGTGAAGCTTTCTTT	CASSLGQGGEAFF
.	TRBV30	TRBJ2-7	TRBD2	TGTGCCGGGGCTAGCGGTACCTACGAGCAGTACTTC	CAGASGTYEQYF
.	TRBV28	TRBJ1-5	.	TGTGCCAGCAGGAAGACTGATTATAGCAATCAGCCCCAGCATTTT	CASRKTDYSNQPQHF
.	TRBV11-2	TRBJ2-3	TRBD1	TGTGCCAGCAGCCTCCGGGACAGCCTTAGCACAGATACGCAGTATTTT	CASSLRDSLSTDTQYF
.	TRBV4-3	TRBJ2-3	TRBD1	TGCGCCAGCAGCCCGGGACAGGGCGCAGATACGCAGTATTTT	CASSPGQGADTQYF
.	TRBV4-1	TRBJ1-1	.	TGCGCCAGCAGCCAAGAGGCGGAAAATGTCGGATACACTGAAGCTTTCTTT	CASSQEAENVGYTEAFF